This entry features one T cell receptor beta chain sequence. The table came from immunoSEQ multiplex PCR; TCRdb's copy has only in-frame clones and leaves some out. The sample includes 35,000 to 40,000 clones, around 53% seen only once; the top ten take approximately 17%. The germline gives CDR1 SGHNT, CDR2 YENEEA. CDR3 length: 14 residues. Trimming left V 4 bases short and J 6 bases short, with 13 bases between. This record comes from a study of cytotoxic CD8 clonotypes in ibrutinib-treated CLL. The rearrangement links TRBV11-3 to TRBJ2-4, with D maybe TRBD1 (6 bases). Specimen: PBMCs, collected before ibrutinib treatment. The source of this sequence is a human donor with chronic lymphocytic leukemia. DNA of the CDR3: TGTGCCAGCAGCTCTTGGACAGATAGAAACATTCAGTACTTC. As protein: CASSSWTDRNIQYF. Combining the CDR3 with reference TRBV11-3 and TRBJ2-4 gives the whole variable domain EAGVVQSPRYKIIEKKQPVAFWCNPISGHNTLYWYLQNLGQGPELLIRYENEEAVDDSQLPKDRFSAERLKGVDSTLKIQPAELGDSAVYLCASSSWTDRNIQYFGAGTRLSVL.